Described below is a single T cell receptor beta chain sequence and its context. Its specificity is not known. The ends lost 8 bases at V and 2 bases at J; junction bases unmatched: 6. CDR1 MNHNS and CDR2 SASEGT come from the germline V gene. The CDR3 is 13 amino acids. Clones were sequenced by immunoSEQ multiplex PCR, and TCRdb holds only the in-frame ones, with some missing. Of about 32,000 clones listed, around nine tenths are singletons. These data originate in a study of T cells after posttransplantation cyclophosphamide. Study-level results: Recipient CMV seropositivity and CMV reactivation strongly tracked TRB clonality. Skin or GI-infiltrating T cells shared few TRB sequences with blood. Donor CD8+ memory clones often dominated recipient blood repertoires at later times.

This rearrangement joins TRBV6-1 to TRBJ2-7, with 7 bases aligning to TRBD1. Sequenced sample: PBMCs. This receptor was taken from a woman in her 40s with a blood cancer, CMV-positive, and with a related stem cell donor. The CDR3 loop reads CASDRDGPYEQYF. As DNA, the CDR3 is TGTGCCAGCGACAGGGACGGGCCCTACGAGCAGTACTTC.